One and the same sample provided the 21 T cell receptor beta chains below, sequenced in a study of blood T cell repertoires in COVID-19. Assay used: immunoSEQ multiplex PCR; TCRdb lists only in-frame clones, some missing. The data contain a few hundred thousand clones, 75% to 85% of them singletons. The sample taken for sequencing was peripheral blood. All receptors derive from a human donor in a cohort sampled during active COVID-19.

J is TRBJ2-7 and V is TRBV19, with TRBD2 as a possible D gene (5 bases). V was pared by 3 bases and J by 2 bases, with 11 bases between. The CDR3 is 14 residues long. Germline V gives CDR1 LNHDA, CDR2 SQIVND (reference sequence). The CDR3 protein is CASSMGQEAYEQYF. The CDR3 bases are TGTGCCAGTAGTATGGGCCAGGAGGCCTACGAGCAGTACTTC.

The chain combines TRBV5-1 with TRBJ1-2; D is ambiguous. The ends were cut back, 0 bases at V and 1 base at J, with 7 bases in the middle. The V gene's germline CDR1 is SGHRS and CDR2 YFSETQ. The CDR3 is 14 amino acids. CDR3 protein: CASSLDGGNYGYTF. DNA for the CDR3: TGCGCCAGCAGCTTGGATGGCGGTAACTATGGCTACACCTTC.

Only one count was recorded for this clone. V and J are TRBV5-6 and TRBJ2-7; no definite D call. There are 13 residues in the CDR3. The germline V gene has CDR1 SGHDT and CDR2 YYEEEE. Trimming removed 0 bases at V and 3 bases at J, with 7 bases between. CDR3 sequence reads: CASSLGAGYEQYF. Written as DNA, the CDR3 is TGTGCCAGCAGCTTGGGTGCCGGCTACGAGCAGTACTTC.

The rearrangement joins TRBV7-2 to TRBJ1-1; D is unresolved. Deletions cut 0 bases from V and 5 bases from J, with 13 bases between. The CDR3 has 15 residues. Germline loops: CDR1 SGHTA, CDR2 FQGNSA. The DNA for the CDR3 is TGTGCCAGCAGCTTAGCAGCCCTACCAGGTACTGAAGCTTTCTTT. It yields the protein CASSLAALPGTEAFF.

This chain links TRBV24-1 with TRBJ1-2, with TRBD1 matching 9 bases. This CDR3 is 13 amino acids long. V was clipped by 10 bases and J by 5 bases; unmatched bases: 7. Germline V lookup: CDR1 KGHDR, CDR2 SFDVKD. CDR3 region: CATADRGAYGYTF. The CDR3 DNA reads TGTGCCACAGCGGACAGGGGAGCTTATGGCTACACCTTC.

This clone was seen only once. The V call is TRBV7-8, the J call TRBJ2-2, with 12 bases fitting TRBD1. The length of the CDR3 is 21 residues. With 5 bases clipped from V and 3 bases from J, the junction kept 19 bases outside the gene matches. The germline gives CDR1 SGHVS, CDR2 FQNEAQ. CDR3 in DNA: TGTGCCAGCAGCGCACGGAGCTTTGGGACAGGGGGCGTGTGGGACACCGGGGAGCTGTTTTTT. Translated: CASSARSFGTGGVWDTGELFF.

V is TRBV30 and J is TRBJ2-7; perhaps TRBD2 as D (6 bases). The CDR3 sequence is 13 residues long. Trimming took off 6 bases at V and 1 base at J, with 13 bases between the two ends. Germline CDR1 GTSNPN, CDR2 SVGIG (reference sequence). The CDR3 here is CACLRDGSYEQYF. DNA of the CDR3: TGTGCCTGTCTGCGGGACGGATCCTACGAGCAGTACTTC.

This clone was observed a single time. The chain uses TRBV6-5 and TRBJ1-2; the D is unclear. This CDR3 spans 14 amino acids. Deletions cut 0 bases from V and 5 bases from J, with 10 bases between. Germline V gives CDR1 MNHEY, CDR2 SVGAGI. DNA of the CDR3: TGTGCCAGCAGTTACTCGGAGACTGCGTATGGCTACACCTTC. It specifies CASSYSETAYGYTF.

This clone was recorded only once. The chain employs TRBV4-2 and TRBJ2-3; 11 bases fit TRBD2. With V trimmed by 4 bases and J by 2 bases, 8 bases remained unmatched. In germline, CDR1 is LGHNA, CDR2 YNFKEQ. The CDR3 runs to 17 residues. DNA of the CDR3: TGTGCCAGCAGCCCCCGCGGTAGCGGGGGGGACACAGATACGCAGTATTTT. Amino acid sequence: CASSPRGSGGDTDTQYF.

This clone was counted only a few times. This chain joins TRBV11-2 and TRBJ2-5; D is perhaps TRBD1 (7 bases). The V end was cut by 4 bases, the J end by 4 bases, with 16 bases between. The CDR3 is made up of 15 amino acids. Germline V gene lookup returns CDR1 SGHAT and CDR2 FQNNGV. The CDR3 spells CASSYPSGGIETQYF. CDR3 nucleotides: TGTGCCAGCAGCTACCCATCAGGGGGGATAGAGACCCAGTACTTC.

The chain recombines TRBV30 with TRBJ1-2, with a tentative D call TRBD1 (5 bases). The CDR3 contains 11 residues. V was trimmed by 5 bases and J by 3 bases, leaving 7 bases between them. The germline V gene encodes CDR1 GTSNPN and CDR2 SVGIG (reference sequence). CDR3 DNA sequence: TGTGCCTGGCAGGGTTACTATGGCTACACCTTC. It codes for CAWQGYYGYTF.

The chain recombines TRBV5-1 with TRBJ1-6; TRBD1 matches 8 bases. This CDR3 spans 15 amino acids. V was pared by 5 bases and J by 3 bases, with 4 bases of the junction left unmatched. Germline lookup yields CDR1 SGHRS and CDR2 YFSETQ. CDR3 sequence reads: CASSPGGDYNSPLHF. The CDR3 DNA reads as TGCGCCAGCAGTCCAGGGGGCGACTATAATTCACCCCTCCACTTT.

V and J are TRBV5-4 and TRBJ1-3, with D unclear. V was clipped by 0 bases and J by 0 bases, with 10 bases between them. The CDR3 is made up of 16 amino acids. The germline V gene encodes CDR1 SGHNT and CDR2 YYREEE (reference sequence). The CDR3 DNA reads as TGTGCCAGCAGCTTGGATGCGAACCCCTCTGGAAACACCATATATTTT. Translated: CASSLDANPSGNTIYF.

This chain connects TRBV15 to TRBJ2-1; 14 bases fit TRBD2. V dropped 6 bases and J dropped 8; count of bases not matched to a gene: 6. CDR3 size: 15 residues. Germline CDR1 reads LNHNV; CDR2 reads YYDKDF (reference sequence). The CDR3 coding sequence is TGTGCCACCAGGTCGACTAGCGGGAGGGCCGATGAGCAGTTCTTC. Translation: CATRSTSGRADEQFF. The entire variable domain, with the rest obtained from reference TRBV15 and TRBJ2-1, is as follows: DAMVIQNPRYQVTQFGKPVTLSCSQTLNHNVMYWYQQKSSQAPKLLFHYYDKDFNNEADTPDNFQSRRPNTSFCFLDIRSPGLGDTAMYLCATRSTSGRADEQFFGPGTRLTVL.

The chain has TRBV7-2 and TRBJ1-1; D might be TRBD1 (6 bases). Trimming left V 3 bases short and J 5 bases short, with 16 bases between. This CDR3 comprises 15 residues. CDR1 is SGHTA, CDR2 FQGNSA, per germline. This CDR3 is CASSFSGGGRTEAFF. For the CDR3, the DNA is TGTGCCAGCAGCTTTTCTGGGGGCGGGAGGACTGAAGCTTTCTTT.

This rearrangement joins TRBV29-1 to TRBJ2-7, with D unresolved. The CDR3 spans 14 residues. Trimming cost V 7 bases and J 2 bases, with 18 bases left between them. CDR1 and CDR2 (germline): SQVTM, ANQGSEA. In nucleotides, the CDR3 is TGCAGCGCCCCGCCTGGTCAGCGAACCTACGAGCAGTACTTC. Residues: CSAPPGQRTYEQYF.

The J gene is TRBJ1-1, the V gene TRBV5-1; TRBD1 is a possible D gene (6 bases). The germline V and J ends were trimmed by 3 bases and 2 bases, with 14 bases remaining between them. Germline-derived CDR1 and CDR2 are SGHRS and YFSETQ. The CDR3 sequence is 15 residues long. CDR3 sequence (DNA): TGCGCCAGCAGCTCATCGACAGGCTTTAACACTGAAGCTTTCTTT. This encodes CASSSSTGFNTEAFF.

V and J are TRBV5-4 and TRBJ2-5; TRBD2 matches at 14 bases. The CDR3 is made up of 16 amino acids. J lost 4 bases, V lost 4 bases, and 6 bases had no gene match. Germline CDR1 SGHNT, CDR2 YYREEE (reference sequence). The CDR3 DNA reads as TGTGCCAGCAGCCGGACTAGCGGGGGGCCCGGAGAGACCCAGTACTTC. This codes for CASSRTSGGPGETQYF.

This clone was counted only a few times. J is TRBJ2-3 and V is TRBV6-5; 7 positions match TRBD2. J was trimmed by 4 bases and V by 7 bases; bases with no gene match: 8. CDR3 size: 14 residues. The V gene's germline CDR1 is MNHEY and CDR2 SVGAGI. The CDR3 DNA reads as TGTGCCAGCAACGAACGGACTAGAGCAGATACGCAGTATTTT. It is translated as CASNERTRADTQYF.

This clone has just a few counts. The V gene is TRBV9, the J gene TRBJ2-7; 14 bases match TRBD2. Germline V lookup: CDR1 SGDLS, CDR2 YYNGEE. The CDR3 spans 19 residues. Trimming removed 4 bases from V and 1 base from J; junction bases left unmatched: 13. The CDR3 is CASSPQGTSGRRISYEQYF. The CDR3 region has the DNA TGTGCCAGCAGCCCTCAAGGGACTAGCGGGAGAAGAATTTCCTACGAGCAGTACTTC.

The chain has TRBV2 and TRBJ1-1; 12 bases align to TRBD1. CDR3 length: 16 amino acids. Losses at the gene ends were 10 bases for V and 5 bases for J; bases not matched to a gene: 14. The germline gives CDR1 SNHLY, CDR2 FYNNEI. The CDR3 loop reads CAKYDRDRGLNTEAFF. The CDR3 bases are TGTGCCAAATACGACCGGGACAGGGGGCTTAATACTGAAGCTTTCTTT.